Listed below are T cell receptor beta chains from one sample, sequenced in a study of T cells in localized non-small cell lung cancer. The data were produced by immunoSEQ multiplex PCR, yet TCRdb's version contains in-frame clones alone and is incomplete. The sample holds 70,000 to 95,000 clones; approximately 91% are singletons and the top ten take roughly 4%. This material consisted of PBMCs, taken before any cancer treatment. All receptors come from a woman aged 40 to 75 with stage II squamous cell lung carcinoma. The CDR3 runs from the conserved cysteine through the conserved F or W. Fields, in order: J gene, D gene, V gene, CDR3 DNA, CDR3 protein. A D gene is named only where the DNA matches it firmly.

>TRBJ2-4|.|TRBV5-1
TGCGCCAGCAGCTTGGGGCCAGGCGGGATGGCCAAAAACATTCAGTACTTC
CASSLGPGGMAKNIQYF
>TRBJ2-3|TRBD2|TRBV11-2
TGTGCCAGCAGCTTATGGGCTAGCGGGGAATCAGATACGCAGTATTTT
CASSLWASGESDTQYF
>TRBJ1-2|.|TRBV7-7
TGTGCCAGCAGCCCACTCAACCAGGGGTATAACTATGGCTACACCTTC
CASSPLNQGYNYGYTF
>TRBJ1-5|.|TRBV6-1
TGTGCCAGCAGTCGGGATTGGGGCAATCAGCCCCAGCATTTT
CASSRDWGNQPQHF
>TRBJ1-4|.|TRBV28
TGTGCCAGCAGCCTGAATGAAAAACTGTTTTTT
CASSLNEKLFF
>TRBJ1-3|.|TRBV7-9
TGTGCCAGCAGCTTAGGTCCCGGGACGGCTGGAAACACCATATATTTT
CASSLGPGTAGNTIYF
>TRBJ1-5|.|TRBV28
TGTGCCAGCAGTTTAGATGTTGGGGGGCCTCAAAATCAGCCCCAGCATTTT
CASSLDVGGPQNQPQHF
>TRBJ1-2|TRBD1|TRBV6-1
TGTGCCAGCACTATACAGGGGCCGAGTGGCTACACCTTC
CASTIQGPSGYTF
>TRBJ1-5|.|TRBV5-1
TGCGCCAGCAGCTTGGGTGGGATTTCGAGCAATCAGCCCCAGCATTTT
CASSLGGISSNQPQHF
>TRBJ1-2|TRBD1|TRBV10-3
TGTGCCATCAGCGTTAGGACAGGCTCTAACTATGGCTACACCTTC
CAISVRTGSNYGYTF
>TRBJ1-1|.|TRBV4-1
TGCGCCAGCAGCCAAGGACTTCTGGGGGGGATGAACACTGAAGCTTTCTTT
CASSQGLLGGMNTEAFF
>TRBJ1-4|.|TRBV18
TGTGCCAGCTCACCATTGGCAGGGAGATCAGGGGCTAATGAAAAACTGTTTTTT
CASSPLAGRSGANEKLFF
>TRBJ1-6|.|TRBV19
TGTGCCAGTAGTATGGGCCCTGGGGGCAATTCACCCCTCCACTTT
CASSMGPGGNSPLHF
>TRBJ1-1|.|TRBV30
TGTGCCTGGAACGACGGAGGGGACACTGAAGCTTTCTTT
CAWNDGGDTEAFF
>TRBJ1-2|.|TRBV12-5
TGTGCTAGTGGTTTGGTACGATCGGATGGCTACACCTTC
CASGLVRSDGYTF
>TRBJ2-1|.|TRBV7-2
TGTGCCAGCAGCCCCCGGCGTTTCCTTGAGCTCGGGCAGTTCTTC
CASSPRRFLELGQFF